The next 5 T cell receptor beta chains were all read from a single sample in a study of early T cells in non-severe SARS-CoV-2 infection. TCRdb re-called the 5' RACE reads through MiXCR, storing one row per CDR3 protein. The sample includes tens of thousands of distinct CDR3 sequences, around 12% of them seen just once. The sequenced sample was whole blood. The receptors originated from an adult who was a healthcare worker with PCR-confirmed SARS-CoV-2 infection or an uninfected control (not recorded which).

The genes are TRBV9 and TRBJ2-5, with a tentative D call TRBD1 (5 bases). V dropped 4 bases and J dropped 3 bases, with 7 bases sitting between them. The CDR3 runs to 12 residues. The V gene's germline CDR1 is SGDLS and CDR2 YYNGEE. The chain's CDR3 is CASSTREETQYF. The CDR3 bases are TGTGCCAGCAGCACCAGGGAAGAGACCCAGTACTTC.

The genes are TRBV25-1 and TRBJ2-3; possibly TRBD1 for D (6 bases). The CDR3 length is 13 residues. Looked up from germline, CDR1 is MGHDK and CDR2 is SYGVNS. Trimming removed 8 bases from V and 0 bases from J, with 9 bases in between. The CDR3 region is CASAGDSTDTQYF. The CDR3 DNA reads as TGTGCCAGCGCAGGGGACAGCACAGATACGCAGTATTTT.

Ten or more counts support this clonotype. The chain carries TRBV7-8 and TRBJ2-3, with 7 bases aligning to TRBD2. The junction had 16 bases not matched to a gene; V was cut back by 5 bases and J by 5 bases. The CDR3 spans 17 residues. From germline, CDR1 is SGHVS and CDR2 FQNEAQ. CDR3 bases: TGTGCCAGCAGCCCCACCCATCCCGGGGGGTGGGAAGATACGCAGTATTTT. It specifies CASSPTHPGGWEDTQYF.

The table lists this clonotype with a few counts. The gene calls are TRBV7-9 and TRBJ1-5; no firm D call. V gave up 5 bases and J gave up 2 bases, with 10 bases separating them. Looked up from germline, CDR1 is SEHNR and CDR2 is FQNEAQ (reference sequence). The CDR3 totals 14 residues. The CDR3: CASSPYGGNQPQHF. CDR3 DNA: TGTGCCAGCAGCCCCTATGGGGGCAATCAGCCCCAGCATTTT.

The table lists this clonotype with many counts. This chain connects TRBV29-1 to TRBJ2-3; D gene ambiguous. Germline CDR1 reads SQVTM; CDR2 reads ANQGSEA. V gave up 6 bases and J gave up 5 bases, with 6 bases separating them. The CDR3 is 10 amino acids. CDR3 DNA: TGCAGCGTCCTCTTAGATACGCAGTATTTT. Encoded protein: CSVLLDTQYF.